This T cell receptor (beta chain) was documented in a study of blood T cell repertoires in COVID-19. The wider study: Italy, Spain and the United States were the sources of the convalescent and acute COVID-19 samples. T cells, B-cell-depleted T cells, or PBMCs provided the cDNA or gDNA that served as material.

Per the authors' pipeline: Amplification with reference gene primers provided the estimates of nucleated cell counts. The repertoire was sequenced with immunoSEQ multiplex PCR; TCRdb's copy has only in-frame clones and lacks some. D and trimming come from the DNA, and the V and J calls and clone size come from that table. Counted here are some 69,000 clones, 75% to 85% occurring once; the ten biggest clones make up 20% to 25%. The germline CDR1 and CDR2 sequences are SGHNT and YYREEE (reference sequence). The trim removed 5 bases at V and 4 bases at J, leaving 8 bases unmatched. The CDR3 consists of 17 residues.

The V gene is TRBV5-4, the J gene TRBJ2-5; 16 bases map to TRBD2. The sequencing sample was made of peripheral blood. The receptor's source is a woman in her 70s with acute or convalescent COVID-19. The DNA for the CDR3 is TGTGCCAGCAGAACCGGGACTAGCGGGAGGGCCGGAGAGACCCAGTACTTC. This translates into CASRTGTSGRAGETQYF.